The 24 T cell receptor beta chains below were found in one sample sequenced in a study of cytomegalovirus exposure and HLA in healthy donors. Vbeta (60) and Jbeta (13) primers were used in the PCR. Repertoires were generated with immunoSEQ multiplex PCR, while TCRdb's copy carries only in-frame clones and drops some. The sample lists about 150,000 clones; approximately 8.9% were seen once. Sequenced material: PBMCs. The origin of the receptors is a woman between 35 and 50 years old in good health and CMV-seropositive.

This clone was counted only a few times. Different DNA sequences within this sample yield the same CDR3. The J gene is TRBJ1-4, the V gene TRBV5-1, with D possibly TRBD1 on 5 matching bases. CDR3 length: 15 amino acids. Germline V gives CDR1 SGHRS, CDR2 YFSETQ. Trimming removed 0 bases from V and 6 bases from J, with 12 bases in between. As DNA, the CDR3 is TGCGCCAGCAGCTTGGGTGGGGGGGGAGATGAAAAACTGTTTTTT. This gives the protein CASSLGGGGDEKLFF.

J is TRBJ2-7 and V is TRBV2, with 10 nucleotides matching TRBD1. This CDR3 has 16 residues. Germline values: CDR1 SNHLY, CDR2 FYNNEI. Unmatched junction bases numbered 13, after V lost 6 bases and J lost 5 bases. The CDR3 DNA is TGTGCCAGCAGCCTCCACATTCGGACAGGGGGGAACGAGCAGTACTTC. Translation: CASSLHIRTGGNEQYF.

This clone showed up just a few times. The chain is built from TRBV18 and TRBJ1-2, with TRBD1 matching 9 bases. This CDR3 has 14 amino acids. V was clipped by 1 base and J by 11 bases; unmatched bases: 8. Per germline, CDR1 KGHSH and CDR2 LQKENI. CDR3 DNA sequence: TGTGCCAGCTCACCACGGGACAGGGAACTGAATTACACCTTC. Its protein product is CASSPRDRELNYTF.

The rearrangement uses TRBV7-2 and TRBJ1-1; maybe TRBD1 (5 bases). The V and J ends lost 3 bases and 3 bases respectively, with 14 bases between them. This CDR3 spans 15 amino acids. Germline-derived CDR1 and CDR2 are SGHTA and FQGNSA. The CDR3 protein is CASSFAGVQYTEAFF. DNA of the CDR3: TGTGCCAGCAGCTTCGCGGGGGTCCAATACACTGAAGCTTTCTTT.

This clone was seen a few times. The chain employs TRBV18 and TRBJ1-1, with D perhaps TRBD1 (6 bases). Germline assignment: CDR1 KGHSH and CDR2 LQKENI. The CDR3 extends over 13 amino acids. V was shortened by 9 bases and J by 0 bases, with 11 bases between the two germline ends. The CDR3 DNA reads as TGTGCCAGTTTGGACAGCATGAACACTGAAGCTTTCTTT. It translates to CASLDSMNTEAFF.

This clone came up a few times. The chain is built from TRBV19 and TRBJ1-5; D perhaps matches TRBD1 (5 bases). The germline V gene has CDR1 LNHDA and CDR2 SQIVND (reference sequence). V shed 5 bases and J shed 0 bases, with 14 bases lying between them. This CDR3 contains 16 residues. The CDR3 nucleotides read TGTGCCAGTAGTCGCGGGGCCTTTTATAGCAATCAGCCCCAGCATTTT. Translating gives CASSRGAFYSNQPQHF.

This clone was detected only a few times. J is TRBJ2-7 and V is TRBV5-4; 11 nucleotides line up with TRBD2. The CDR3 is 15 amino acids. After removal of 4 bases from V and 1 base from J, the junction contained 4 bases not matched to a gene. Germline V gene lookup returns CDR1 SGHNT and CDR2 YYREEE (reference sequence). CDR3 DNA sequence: TGTGCCAGCAGCCGTCTAGCGGGGGGATCCTACGAGCAGTACTTC. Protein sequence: CASSRLAGGSYEQYF.

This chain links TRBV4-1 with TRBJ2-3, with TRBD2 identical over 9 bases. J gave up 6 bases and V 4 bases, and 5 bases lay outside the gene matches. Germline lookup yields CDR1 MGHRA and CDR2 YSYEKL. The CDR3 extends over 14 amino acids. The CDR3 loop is CASSLAGVLDTQYF. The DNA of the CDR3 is TGCGCCAGCAGCCTAGCGGGGGTGCTGGATACGCAGTATTTT.

CDR3 in amino acids: CASSQGLYSYNEQFF. The CDR3 coding sequence is TGTGCCAGCAGCCAAGGACTATACTCCTACAATGAGCAGTTCTTC. The chain links TRBV14 to TRBJ2-1; a possible D gene is TRBD2 (5 bases). Germline V gene data show CDR1 as SGHDN and CDR2 as FVKESK. V dropped 1 base and J dropped 0 bases, with 7 bases sitting between them. The CDR3 totals 15 residues.

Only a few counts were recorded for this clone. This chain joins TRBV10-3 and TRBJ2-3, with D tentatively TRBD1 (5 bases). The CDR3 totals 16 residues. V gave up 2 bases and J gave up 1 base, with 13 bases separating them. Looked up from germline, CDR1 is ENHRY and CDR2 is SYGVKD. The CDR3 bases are TGTGCCATCAGTGAGGACAGTTCGACGGGCACAGATACGCAGTATTTT. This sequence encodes CAISEDSSTGTDTQYF.

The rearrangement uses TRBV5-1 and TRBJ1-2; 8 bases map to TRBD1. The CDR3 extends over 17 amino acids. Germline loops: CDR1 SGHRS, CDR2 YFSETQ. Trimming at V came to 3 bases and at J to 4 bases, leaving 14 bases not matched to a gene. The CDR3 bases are TGCGCCAGCAGCTCAACTCCCCCCGGACAGGGTTTCTATGGCTACACCTTC. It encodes CASSSTPPGQGFYGYTF.

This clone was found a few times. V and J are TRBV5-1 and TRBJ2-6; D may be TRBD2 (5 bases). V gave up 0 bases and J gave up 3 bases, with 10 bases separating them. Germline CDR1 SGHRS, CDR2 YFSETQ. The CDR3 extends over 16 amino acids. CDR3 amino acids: CASSLAEAGGANVLTF. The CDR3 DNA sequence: TGCGCCAGCAGCTTGGCCGAGGCGGGTGGGGCCAACGTCCTGACTTTC.

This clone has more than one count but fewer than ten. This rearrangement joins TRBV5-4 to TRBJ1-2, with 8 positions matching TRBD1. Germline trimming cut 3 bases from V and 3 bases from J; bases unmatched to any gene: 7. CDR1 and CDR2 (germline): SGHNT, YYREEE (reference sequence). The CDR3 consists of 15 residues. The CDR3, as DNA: TGTGCCAGCAGCTCCAAGCAGGGGGCCCACTATGGCTACACCTTC. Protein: CASSSKQGAHYGYTF.

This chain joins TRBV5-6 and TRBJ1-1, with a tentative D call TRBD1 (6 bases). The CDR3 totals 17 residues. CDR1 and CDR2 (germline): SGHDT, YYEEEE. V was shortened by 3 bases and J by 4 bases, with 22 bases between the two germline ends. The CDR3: CASSSEGTPIWGTEAFF. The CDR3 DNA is TGTGCCAGCAGCTCCGAGGGGACACCAATCTGGGGCACTGAAGCTTTCTTT.

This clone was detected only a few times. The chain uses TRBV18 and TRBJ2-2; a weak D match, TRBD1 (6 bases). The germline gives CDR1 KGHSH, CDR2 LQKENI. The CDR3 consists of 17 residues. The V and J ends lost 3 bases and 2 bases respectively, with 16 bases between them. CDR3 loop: CASSPIQGTFNTGELFF. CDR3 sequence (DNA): TGTGCCAGCTCACCCATCCAGGGGACCTTCAACACCGGGGAGCTGTTTTTT.

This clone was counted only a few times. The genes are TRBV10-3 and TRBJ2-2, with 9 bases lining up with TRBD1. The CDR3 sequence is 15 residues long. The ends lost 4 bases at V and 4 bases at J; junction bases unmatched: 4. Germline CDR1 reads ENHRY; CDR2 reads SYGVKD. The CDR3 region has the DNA TGTGCCATCAGTGGGGACAGGGTGGGCACCGGGGAGCTGTTTTTT. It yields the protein CAISGDRVGTGELFF.

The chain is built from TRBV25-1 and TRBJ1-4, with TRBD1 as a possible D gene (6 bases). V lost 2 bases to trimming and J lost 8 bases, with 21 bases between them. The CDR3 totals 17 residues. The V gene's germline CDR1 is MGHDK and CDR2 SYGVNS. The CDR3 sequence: CASSEGFSTGGWEKLFF. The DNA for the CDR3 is TGTGCCAGCAGTGAAGGGTTTAGCACGGGGGGCTGGGAAAAACTGTTTTTT.

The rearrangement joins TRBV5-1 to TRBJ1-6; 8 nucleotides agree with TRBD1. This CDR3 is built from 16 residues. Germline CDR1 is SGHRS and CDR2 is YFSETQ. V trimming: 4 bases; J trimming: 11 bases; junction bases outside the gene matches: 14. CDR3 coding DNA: TGCGCCAGCAGCCTCGAACCGGGACAGGTGGATACACCCCTCCACTTT. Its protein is CASSLEPGQVDTPLHF.

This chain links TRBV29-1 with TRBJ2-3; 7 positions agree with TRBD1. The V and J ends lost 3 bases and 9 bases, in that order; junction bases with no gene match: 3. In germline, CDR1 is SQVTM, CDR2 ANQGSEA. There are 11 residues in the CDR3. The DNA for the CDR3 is TGCAGCGTTGAGTCACAGGGGACGCAGTATTTT. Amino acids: CSVESQGTQYF.

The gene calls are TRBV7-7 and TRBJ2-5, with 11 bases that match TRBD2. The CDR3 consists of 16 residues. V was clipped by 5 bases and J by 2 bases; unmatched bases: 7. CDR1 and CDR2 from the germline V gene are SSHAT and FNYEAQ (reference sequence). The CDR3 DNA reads TGTGCCAGCAGCCAATTACTAGCGGGGGTACAAGAGACCCAGTACTTC. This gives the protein CASSQLLAGVQETQYF.

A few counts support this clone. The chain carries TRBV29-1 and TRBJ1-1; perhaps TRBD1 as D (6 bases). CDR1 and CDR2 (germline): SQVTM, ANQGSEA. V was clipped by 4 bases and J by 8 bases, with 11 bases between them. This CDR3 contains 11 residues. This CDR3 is CSVAGVGEAFF. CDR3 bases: TGCAGCGTTGCAGGGGTGGGAGAAGCTTTCTTT.

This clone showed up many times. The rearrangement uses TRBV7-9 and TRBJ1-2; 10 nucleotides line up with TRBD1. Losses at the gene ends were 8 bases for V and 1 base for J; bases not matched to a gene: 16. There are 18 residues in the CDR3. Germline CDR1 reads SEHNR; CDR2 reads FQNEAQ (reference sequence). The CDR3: CASYHPGQGRLGNYGYTF. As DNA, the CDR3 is TGTGCCAGCTACCATCCGGGACAGGGGAGGTTGGGTAACTATGGCTACACCTTC.

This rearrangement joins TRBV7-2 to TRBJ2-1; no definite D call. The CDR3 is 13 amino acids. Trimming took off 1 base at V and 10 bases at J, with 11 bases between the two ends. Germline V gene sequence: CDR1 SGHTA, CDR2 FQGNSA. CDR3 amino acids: CASSLDTFREQFF. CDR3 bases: TGTGCCAGCAGCTTAGATACTTTCCGGGAGCAGTTCTTC.

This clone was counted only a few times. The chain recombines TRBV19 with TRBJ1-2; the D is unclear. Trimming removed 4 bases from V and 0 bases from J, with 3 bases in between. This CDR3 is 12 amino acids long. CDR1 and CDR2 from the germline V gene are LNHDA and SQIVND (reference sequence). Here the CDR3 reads CASSTSNYGYTF. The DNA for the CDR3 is TGTGCCAGTAGTACTTCTAACTATGGCTACACCTTC. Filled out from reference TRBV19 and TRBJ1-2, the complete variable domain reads DGGITQSPKYLFRKEGQNVTLSCEQNLNHDAMYWYRQDPGQGLRLIYYSQIVNDFQKGDIAEGYSVSREKKESFPLTVTSAQKNPTAFYLCASSTSNYGYTFGSGTRLTVV.